The 12 T cell receptor beta chains listed next were all sequenced from one sample in a study of monozygotic twins with inflammatory bowel disease. TCRdb reanalyzed the 5' RACE reads, giving one entry per CDR3 protein sequence and no DNA. This sample's clone table lists about 300,000 distinct CDR3 sequences. Sequencing was done on a sample of blood. These receptors all come from a human donor with ulcerative colitis or Crohn's disease, or a healthy co-twin of an affected twin (not recorded which).

V gene TRBV30 combines with J gene TRBJ2-1; TCRdb returns TRBD2, unconfirmable since there is no DNA. This CDR3 is 14 amino acids long. Germline lookup yields CDR1 GTSNPN and CDR2 SVGIG (reference sequence). The CDR3 loop is CACPGLAKNNEQFF.

This sequence joins TRBV4-3 and TRBJ2-7. Germline CDR1 reads LGHNA; CDR2 reads YSLEER. The CDR3 sequence is 14 residues long. The chain's CDR3 is CASSQGRSFYEQCF.

The rearrangement links TRBV5-1 to TRBJ2-7; as DNA is missing, the TRBD1 call by TCRdb cannot be tested. CDR3 length equals 16 residues. Germline values: CDR1 SGHRS, CDR2 YFSETQ. The CDR3 spells CASRSGQGTTTYEQYF.

The J gene is TRBJ1-1, the V gene TRBV11-3; the D gene TCRdb calls, TRBD1, cannot be checked with no DNA. This CDR3 spans 16 amino acids. Germline V CDR1 and CDR2: SGHNT, YENEEA. The CDR3 loop is CASSSGRGQGNTEAFF.

CDR3 residues: CASSFGDTQYF. The chain carries TRBV28 and TRBJ2-3. Germline V gene lookup returns CDR1 MDHEN and CDR2 SYDVKM. There are 11 residues in the CDR3.

This chain connects TRBV6-2 or TRBV6-3 to TRBJ1-2; as DNA is missing, the TRBD1 call by TCRdb cannot be tested. Germline CDR1 is MNHEY and CDR2 is SVGEGT. This CDR3 has 15 amino acids. CDR3 sequence: CASTLPPGRGYGYTF.

The J gene is TRBJ2-5, the V gene TRBV10-3. The CDR3 length is 13 residues. Germline V gene sequence: CDR1 ENHRY, CDR2 SYGVKD. The chain's CDR3 is CAISGRSQETQYF.

This chain connects TRBV5-1 to TRBJ2-7; TCRdb calls TRBD1, which cannot be checked without DNA. Germline loops: CDR1 SGHRS, CDR2 YFSETQ. The CDR3 runs 15 residues. CDR3 sequence: CASSPMVGQVYEQYF.

The CDR3 region is CSVDSAEETQYF. The chain uses TRBV29-1 and TRBJ2-5; with no DNA, the TCRdb D assignment of TRBD2 cannot be verified. There are 12 residues in the CDR3. Looked up from germline, CDR1 is SQVTM and CDR2 is ANQGSEA.

The chain uses TRBV5-5 and TRBJ1-2; TCRdb's D call, TRBD1, is unchecked because there is no DNA. This CDR3 is 15 amino acids long. Germline CDR1 and CDR2: SGHKS and YYEKEE (reference sequence). This chain's CDR3 is CASSLLFGGVSGYTF.

The CDR3 spells CASSPRRGVGSIVYTF. The chain combines TRBV18 with TRBJ1-2. From germline, CDR1 is KGHSH and CDR2 LQKENI. The CDR3 covers 16 residues.

CDR3 amino acids: CSADPLAGGNNEQFF. This chain uses TRBV20-1 with TRBJ2-1; the TRBD2 assignment by TCRdb is unverifiable without DNA. The germline gives CDR1 DFQATT, CDR2 SNEGSKA (reference sequence). The CDR3 is made up of 15 amino acids.